These 32 T cell receptor beta chains originate from one sample sequenced in a study of somatic mutations in cytotoxic T cells in rheumatoid arthritis. Generated by immunoSEQ multiplex PCR, the TCRdb table keeps only in-frame clones and is missing some. The table has 15,000 or so clones, about 80% seen once; the top ten hold about 20%. Sequencing input: CD8+ T cells sorted from blood. The receptors were sampled from an adult with rheumatoid arthritis.

DNA for the CDR3: TGTGCCAGCAGTGAAGTTTATATTAGCGGGACCGGTGAGCAGTTCTTC. It encodes CASSEVYISGTGEQFF. The chain couples TRBV2 to TRBJ2-1; TRBD2 agrees at 8 bases. Trimming removed 1 base from V and 9 bases from J; junction bases left unmatched: 11. The germline CDR1 and CDR2 sequences are SNHLY and FYNNEI. The CDR3 contains 16 residues.

This clone was seen once. The chain recombines TRBV5-4 with TRBJ2-4, with D uncertain. The CDR3 sequence is 14 residues long. Germline CDR1 and CDR2: SGHNT and YYREEE (reference sequence). Trimming removed 1 base at V and 0 bases at J, with 5 bases between. This CDR3 is CASSLSLAKNIQYF. DNA of the CDR3: TGTGCCAGCAGCTTGTCGCTAGCCAAAAACATTCAGTACTTC.

The chain is built from TRBV6-5 and TRBJ2-2; 7 nucleotides line up with TRBD2. The V gene end was trimmed by 2 bases and the J gene end by 1 base; junction bases not matched to a gene: 4. This CDR3 has 16 amino acids. Germline CDR1 and CDR2: MNHEY and SVGAGI. The CDR3 coding sequence is TGTGCCAGCAGTTACGGTTCTAGCGGGAACACCGGGGAGCTGTTTTTT. It yields the protein CASSYGSSGNTGELFF.

The chain combines TRBV27 with TRBJ2-7; 9 positions agree with TRBD2. From germline, CDR1 is MNHEY and CDR2 SMNVEV (reference sequence). The trim removed 6 bases at V and 0 bases at J, leaving 15 bases unmatched. This CDR3 region has 18 residues. The CDR3 here is CASSPLGLAGRGSYEQYF. CDR3 nucleotide sequence: TGTGCCAGCAGCCCTTTGGGTCTAGCGGGAAGGGGCTCCTACGAGCAGTACTTC.

This chain links TRBV7-8 with TRBJ1-4; TRBD1 agrees at 10 bases. This CDR3 has 15 amino acids. CDR1 and CDR2 from the germline V gene are SGHVS and FQNEAQ. Unmatched junction bases numbered 7, after V lost 4 bases and J lost 8 bases. CDR3 amino acids: CASSSDRGPTEKLFF. The CDR3 DNA follows: TGTGCCAGCAGCTCCGACAGGGGGCCAACGGAAAAACTGTTTTTT.

This clone showed up just a few times. The chain uses TRBV25-1 and TRBJ1-1, with D unclear. The V and J ends lost 1 base and 2 bases respectively, with 8 bases between them. The CDR3 length is 14 residues. CDR1 is MGHDK, CDR2 SYGVNS, per germline. The chain's CDR3 is CASSESASNTEAFF. CDR3 bases: TGTGCCAGCAGTGAATCGGCCAGCAACACTGAAGCTTTCTTT.

The chain couples TRBV19 to TRBJ1-3; D call uncertain. CDR1 is LNHDA, CDR2 SQIVND, per germline (reference sequence). V lost 2 bases and J lost 2, with 16 bases in between. The CDR3 extends over 17 amino acids. CDR3 bases: TGTGCCAGTAGTATATCGTCGAGAACCTATCCTGGAAACACCATATATTTT. Amino acid sequence: CASSISSRTYPGNTIYF.

This CDR3 is CASSVVDHYNEQFF. The CDR3, as DNA: TGTGCCAGCAGCGTAGTGGACCATTACAATGAGCAGTTCTTC. The chain has TRBV9 and TRBJ2-1; D remains ambiguous. The length of the CDR3 is 14 residues. Per the germline V gene, CDR1 is SGDLS and CDR2 is YYNGEE. Between the trimmed V and J ends, which lost 0 bases and 4 bases, there was a span of 8 bases.

The chain joins TRBV18 to TRBJ1-2, with D possibly TRBD1 on 6 matching bases. Germline values: CDR1 KGHSH, CDR2 LQKENI. The CDR3 loop spans 15 amino acids. V lost 4 bases and J 5 bases, leaving 17 bases between the germline ends. CDR3 coding DNA: TGTGCCAGCTCACTCCGATGGGGGCTCTGGTATGGCTACACCTTC. This sequence encodes CASSLRWGLWYGYTF. The variable domain in full, with the rest retrieved from reference TRBV18 and TRBJ1-2, is NAGVMQNPRHLVRRRGQEARLRCSPMKGHSHVYWYRQLPEEGLKFMVYLQKENIIDESGMPKERFSAEFPKEGPSILRIQQVVRGDSAAYFCASSLRWGLWYGYTFGSGTRLTVV.

Written as DNA, the CDR3 is TGTGCCAGCAGCTTAGTGGCAAACTCCTACAATGAGCAGTTCTTC. Protein sequence: CASSLVANSYNEQFF. The genes are TRBV7-2 and TRBJ2-1; no definite D call. CDR3 length: 15 residues. CDR1 is SGHTA and CDR2 is FQGNSA in the germline V gene. The V end lost 1 base, the J end lost 0 bases, and 7 bases lay between the germline ends.

On this clone: The sample carries other DNA sequences with the same CDR3. The V gene is TRBV4-1, the J gene TRBJ1-1; D remains unclear. Trimming stripped 1 base from V and 0 bases from J, with 9 bases between. This CDR3 region has 15 residues. Germline loops: CDR1 MGHRA, CDR2 YSYEKL. The CDR3 sequence is CASSQGPDMNTEAFF. DNA of the CDR3: TGCGCCAGCAGCCAAGGACCAGACATGAACACTGAAGCTTTCTTT.

The chain has TRBV7-6 and TRBJ2-3, with 12 bases aligning to TRBD2. CDR3 size: 20 residues. Looked up from germline, CDR1 is SGHVS and CDR2 is FNYEAQ. The trim removed 5 bases at V and 2 bases at J, leaving 17 bases unmatched. The CDR3 loop is CASSTLFRTSGKAPTDTQYF. CDR3 nucleotides: TGTGCCAGCAGCACATTATTCCGGACTAGCGGGAAGGCCCCCACAGATACGCAGTATTTT.

The chain has TRBV6-5 and TRBJ2-2; 7 bases agree with TRBD2. CDR1 and CDR2 (germline): MNHEY, SVGAGI. Trimming cost V 5 bases and J 7 bases; bases outside gene matches: 7. The CDR3 runs 14 residues. The CDR3 region is CASSTLAAFGELFF. As DNA, the CDR3 is TGTGCCAGCAGTACGCTAGCGGCCTTCGGGGAGCTGTTTTTT.

The rearrangement links TRBV7-9 to TRBJ2-7; no clear D gene. The germline V and J ends were trimmed by 5 bases and 0 bases, with 14 bases remaining between them. The CDR3 has 15 residues. Per the germline V gene, CDR1 is SEHNR and CDR2 is FQNEAQ (reference sequence). In DNA form, the CDR3 reads TGTGCCAGCAGCCCCGGCAAACAGAGCTCCTACGAGCAGTACTTC. This gives the protein CASSPGKQSSYEQYF.

The chain is built from TRBV5-4 and TRBJ2-5; D may be TRBD1 (6 bases). CDR1 is SGHNT and CDR2 is YYREEE in the germline V gene (reference sequence). Trimming pared 2 bases from V and 3 bases from J, leaving 8 bases between. The CDR3 is made up of 13 amino acids. CDR3 sequence (DNA): TGTGCCAGCAGCTTACAGGGAGAAGAGACCCAGTACTTC. Translated, it gives CASSLQGEETQYF. The whole variable domain, remainder taken from reference TRBV5-4 and TRBJ2-5, is ETGVTQSPTHLIKTRGQQVTLRCSSQSGHNTVSWYQQALGQGPQFIFQYYREEENGRGNFPPRFSGLQFPNYSSELNVNALELDDSALYLCASSLQGEETQYFGPGTRLLVL.

The rearrangement joins TRBV5-6 to TRBJ2-5; 7 bases match TRBD1. Trimming removed 0 bases from V and 1 base from J; junction bases left unmatched: 0. This CDR3 region has 14 residues. CDR1 and CDR2 (germline): SGHDT, YYEEEE. The CDR3 protein is CASSLAGGQETQYF. In DNA, the CDR3 is TGTGCCAGCAGCTTGGCAGGGGGCCAAGAGACCCAGTACTTC.

CDR3 in amino acids: CASSFKGEGQGGNQPQHF. CDR3 DNA: TGTGCCAGCAGCTTTAAGGGGGAAGGTCAGGGCGGCAATCAGCCCCAGCATTTT. The chain is built from TRBV12-1 and TRBJ1-5; TRBD1, the table's D call, lacks a check against the DNA. TRBV12-1 is given as a pseudogene. There are 18 residues in the CDR3.

The chain couples TRBV10-2 to TRBJ2-2, with 7 bases matching TRBD1. This CDR3 spans 14 amino acids. Germline V CDR1 and CDR2: WSHSY, SAAADI. V dropped 7 bases and J dropped 2; count of bases not matched to a gene: 4. CDR3 DNA: TGCGCCAGCATGGACAGGAGTAACACCGGGGAGCTGTTTTTT. Translated, it gives CASMDRSNTGELFF.

The chain links TRBV19 to TRBJ2-1; weak D call: TRBD1 (5 bases). The CDR3 spans 13 residues. The V gene lost 1 base and the J gene lost 7 bases, with 8 bases spanning the gap. In germline, CDR1 is LNHDA, CDR2 SQIVND (reference sequence). The CDR3 loop reads CASSIAPGNEQFF. The CDR3, as DNA: TGTGCCAGTAGTATAGCCCCAGGGAATGAGCAGTTCTTC.

V gene TRBV10-3 combines with J gene TRBJ2-7; 11 bases align to TRBD2. Germline assignment: CDR1 ENHRY and CDR2 SYGVKD. J gave up 6 bases and V 4 bases, and 2 bases lay outside the gene matches. The CDR3 is made up of 13 amino acids. The CDR3 DNA is TGTGCCATCAGTGTAGCGGGGGGGCGCGAGCAGTACTTC. It encodes CAISVAGGREQYF.

This chain connects TRBV19 to TRBJ2-2; D may be TRBD2 (5 bases). V lost 5 bases and J lost 3, with 13 bases in between. The CDR3 has 15 amino acids. Germline V CDR1 and CDR2: LNHDA, SQIVND (reference sequence). CDR3 DNA sequence: TGTGCCAGTAGTCCGGTCTCGGGGTACACCGGGGAGCTGTTTTTT. Its translation: CASSPVSGYTGELFF.

This clone was observed a few times. The rearrangement joins TRBV19 to TRBJ1-1; possible D gene TRBD1, 5 bases. The V end lost 5 bases, the J end lost 5 bases, and 12 bases lay between the germline ends. CDR1 is LNHDA, CDR2 SQIVND, per germline (reference sequence). The CDR3 runs 13 residues. CDR3 loop: CASSGFWGTEAFF. The CDR3 nucleotides are TGTGCCAGTAGTGGGTTTTGGGGGACTGAAGCTTTCTTT.

The genes are TRBV6-4 and TRBJ1-2; TRBD1 might be the D (6 bases). The CDR3 is 15 amino acids. Germline-derived CDR1 and CDR2 are MRHNA and SNTAGT. Trimming took 6 bases from V and 4 from J, leaving 18 bases between them. DNA of the CDR3: TGTGCCAGCAGGGACAGCGAGGAGGGGGGCTATGGCTACACCTTC. It is translated as CASRDSEEGGYGYTF.

The chain recombines TRBV2 with TRBJ2-2, with 10 positions matching TRBD2. Trimming at V came to 6 bases and at J to 7 bases, leaving 8 bases not matched to a gene. Germline CDR1 reads SNHLY; CDR2 reads FYNNEI. The CDR3 contains 15 residues. This chain's CDR3 is CASRGSGGPHGELFF. For the CDR3, the DNA is TGTGCCAGCAGGGGTAGCGGGGGGCCCCACGGGGAGCTGTTTTTT.

The V call is TRBV27, the J call TRBJ2-7, with D perhaps TRBD2 (5 bases). Trimming stripped 5 bases from V and 6 bases from J, with 20 bases between. Germline V gives CDR1 MNHEY, CDR2 SMNVEV (reference sequence). This CDR3 has 15 amino acids. The CDR3 loop is CASSQLLKRRAEQYF. The CDR3 DNA is TGTGCCAGCAGTCAACTCCTGAAGCGGCGGGCCGAGCAGTACTTC.

The chain carries TRBV11-2 and TRBJ2-3; D is ambiguous. V gave up 5 bases and J gave up 0 bases, with 12 bases separating them. Germline values: CDR1 SGHAT, CDR2 FQNNGV. This CDR3 is 15 amino acids long. This chain's CDR3 is CASSPSGYSTDTQYF. The DNA of the CDR3 is TGTGCCAGCAGCCCCTCCGGGTATAGCACAGATACGCAGTATTTT. Filled out from reference TRBV11-2 and TRBJ2-3, the complete variable domain reads EAGVAQSPRYKIIEKRQSVAFWCNPISGHATLYWYQQILGQGPKLLIQFQNNGVVDDSQLPKDRFSAERLKGVDSTLKIQPAKLEDSAVYLCASSPSGYSTDTQYFGPGTRLTVL.

The chain links TRBV2 to TRBJ2-5; weak D call: TRBD2 (6 bases). With 11 bases removed from V and 7 bases from J, the gap between germline ends came to 26 bases. Germline values: CDR1 SNHLY, CDR2 FYNNEI. The CDR3 runs to 15 residues. The CDR3 is CAAFSLRDREWTQYF. The CDR3 coding sequence is TGTGCCGCTTTCAGCTTGCGGGACCGCGAATGGACCCAGTACTTC.

The rearrangement links TRBV16 to TRBJ2-3; TRBD1 matches at 9 bases. The length of the CDR3 is 16 residues. Germline-derived CDR1 and CDR2 are KGHSY and FQNENV. V was pared by 0 bases and J by 2 bases, with 3 bases of the junction left unmatched. The CDR3 is CASSQSDRGNTDTQYF. CDR3 DNA: TGTGCCAGCAGCCAATCCGACAGGGGGAACACAGATACGCAGTATTTT.

The rearrangement uses TRBV29-1 and TRBJ2-7, with D perhaps TRBD1 or TRBD2 (5 bases each). This CDR3 region has 14 residues. V was clipped by 6 bases and J by 2 bases, with 17 bases between them. The V gene's germline CDR1 is SQVTM and CDR2 ANQGSEA. The CDR3, as DNA: TGCAGCGTGGGATACCGGGACCTCGCCTACGAGCAGTACTTC. This gives the protein CSVGYRDLAYEQYF.

The chain has TRBV5-1 and TRBJ2-5, with TRBD2 matching over 9 bases. The CDR3 consists of 16 residues. V trimming: 2 bases; J trimming: 3 bases; junction bases outside the gene matches: 8. The germline gives CDR1 SGHRS, CDR2 YFSETQ. The CDR3 sequence is CASSFLTSGKEETQYF. As DNA, the CDR3 is TGCGCCAGCAGCTTCCTGACTAGCGGAAAAGAAGAGACCCAGTACTTC.

The chain recombines TRBV6-1 with TRBJ1-2; 9 positions match TRBD1. CDR3 length: 15 residues. Per the germline V gene, CDR1 is MNHNS and CDR2 is SASEGT. Trimming at V came to 3 bases and at J to 6 bases, leaving 8 bases not matched to a gene. CDR3 nucleotides: TGTGCCAGCAGTGAGCCGGGACAGGGTGTGAATGGCTACACCTTC. It yields the protein CASSEPGQGVNGYTF.

The chain carries TRBV13 and TRBJ2-5, with D unclear. In germline, CDR1 is PRHDT, CDR2 FYEKMQ (reference sequence). The V and J ends lost 0 bases and 1 base respectively, with 6 bases between them. This CDR3 is built from 14 residues. For the CDR3, the DNA is TGTGCCAGCAGCTTAGGGGCGGTCCAAGAGACCCAGTACTTC. Encoded protein: CASSLGAVQETQYF.